What follows describes a single T cell receptor beta chain. The antigen this receptor binds is unknown. One base away there is no much larger clone; base qualities are not given. The record originates from a study of Ad26.COV2.S vaccination and SARS-CoV-2 variants (dated by TCRdb to about 2021). Broadly, across the study: Donors in the vaccine arm were drawn from COV1001, a multicentre, randomized, double-blind, placebo-controlled phase I-IIa trial testing Ad26.COV2.S in healthy adults. A total of 32 samples were included in the TCR-sequenced set, comprising roughly 19 Ad26.COV2.S vaccine recipients, 5 placebo recipients and 8 SARS-CoV-2 convalescent individuals. Ad26.COV2.S was given intramuscularly at 5x10^10 or 1x10^11 viral particles, as a single shot or as two shots 56 days apart. Sequencing of the TCRbeta repertoire served to evaluate the specificity and breadth of SARS-CoV-2-reactive T cell receptors following Ad26.COV2.S vaccination. Investigators remained blinded to trial group allocation during experiments and outcome assessment. Trial participants were randomized into five groups of five, in which low-dose or high-dose Ad26.COV2.S was given once or twice, or placebo was given on both occasions. General conclusions and limits of the study: Comparable non-spike TCR breadth was observed between vaccine and placebo recipients, consistent with only spike being contained in the vaccine. It was noted by the authors that total T cell responses may have been underestimated by the TCR breadth and depth analyses. The study was not powered to compare responses between vaccine doses or regimens. Higher spike-specific TCR breadth was observed in Ad26.COV2.S recipients than in placebo recipients (P = 0.0014). Substantial breadth of spike-specific CD8+ and CD4+ T cell responses was reported after vaccination.

The immunoSEQ Assay was the method used to sequence TCRbeta CDR3 regions. After extraction, genomic DNA underwent amplification by bias-controlled multiplex PCR, followed by high-throughput sequencing. On the authors' methods: To quantify the absolute abundance of each unique TCRbeta CDR3 region, sequences were collapsed and filtered. T cell fraction was estimated by normalizing TCRbeta template counts to usable DNA, with usable DNA measured through amplification of reference genes found in all nucleated cells. Repertoire TCRs were annotated as SARS-CoV-2-specific by exact matching of V gene, CDR3 amino acid sequence and J gene to a known reactive TCR set. MIRA supplied the reference SARS-CoV-2 TCR set, which was filtered for enrichment in COVID-19-positive ImmuneCODE repertoires so that public or cross-reactive TCRs were removed. Using the MIRA antigens, annotated TCRs were further analysed by specific ORF or by position within an ORF. Depth was the summed frequency of annotated unique rearrangements, while breadth was defined as annotated unique rearrangements over total unique productive rearrangements. Group comparisons of TCR breadth used two-sided Wilcoxon rank-sum tests. The table was pulled from immuneACCESS by TCRdb, which kept in-frame rearrangements only. Such tables lose some clones; where checked, under half of the loss comes from unresolved V genes, and the rest has no known cause. The V and J calls and clone size are taken from that table; D and trimming were inferred from the DNA. In all, the sample holds fewer than 800,000 clones, and 89% of those were seen once. In total, the top ten clones hold about 1.5% of the sample.

The germline V end is reduced by 3 bases and the J end by 4 bases; junction bases left unmatched: 9. CDR1 and CDR2 (LNHNV, YYDKDF) derive from the germline V gene (reference sequence). The CDR3 runs 15 residues from the cysteine to the phenylalanine. The kept DNA is CDR3 alone, 45 bases in frame from the first base. What this sample's treatment or condition label stands for: some 20 received Ad26.COV2.S at low or high dose, single or two shots; about 5 received placebo; per-sample allocation not given. For vaccine and placebo recipients, the sequenced repertoires came from samples collected on day 63 after the first injection. In Cohort 1b, roughly 25 adults aged 18-55 years were enrolled at a single site in Boston, USA, between 29 July and 7 August 2020. Ad26.COV2.S was a replication-incompetent adenovirus type 26 vector expressing a prefusion-stabilized SARS-CoV-2 spike protein from the original Wuhan strain.

This clonotype originated in a person aged 18 to 59 who received the Ad26.COV2.S COVID-19 vaccine or a placebo. The sequence links TRBV15 to TRBJ2-7, with 7 bases aligning to TRBD2. This material consisted of peripheral blood, taken in a trial of Ad26.COV2.S vaccine versus placebo. The bases are TGTGCCACCAGCAGGTATACCGGGGGAGGGTACGAGCAGTACTTC. The encoded protein is CATSRYTGGGYEQYF.